This is a list of T cell receptor beta chains from one sample in a study of T cell changes during pregnancy in multiple sclerosis. The repertoire was sequenced with immunoSEQ multiplex PCR; TCRdb's copy has only in-frame clones and lacks some. This sample carries fewer than 70,000 clones, approximately 91% of them seen once, and the ten largest clones take approximately 1.4%. The material was peripheral blood, obtained in the third trimester of pregnancy. These receptors were taken from a female donor with multiple sclerosis, enrolled in a pregnancy study. CDR3s include the opening cysteine and the closing phenylalanine or tryptophan. The D gene is left open where the match is weak. Some rows mark clone size as missing; the rest say once, few, many or name a class of expanded clone.

DNA: TGTGCCACCAGCCGCGCCACCGGGTCCTGGGTCGACGAGCAGTACTTC; CDR3: CATSRATGSWVDEQYF; D: .; V: TRBV15; length: 16; size: .; J: TRBJ2-7
DNA: TGTGCCTGGAGCTATAACTCCCTCGGGGAGACCCAGTACTTC; CDR3: CAWSYNSLGETQYF; D: .; V: TRBV30; length: 14; size: .; J: TRBJ2-5
DNA: TGCGCCAGCAGCTTGGTCGGGGAAGCCGCGTATGGCTACACCTTC; CDR3: CASSLVGEAAYGYTF; D: .; V: TRBV5-1; length: 15; size: .; J: TRBJ1-2
DNA: TGTGCCAGCTCACCGACTCGGACTAGCGGGGGTTGGATGGAGCAGTTCTTC; CDR3: CASSPTRTSGGWMEQFF; D: TRBD2; V: TRBV18; length: 17; size: .; J: TRBJ2-1
DNA: TGTGCCAGCAGCCCTGGACAGTTTTACAATGAGCAGTTCTTC; CDR3: CASSPGQFYNEQFF; D: .; V: TRBV7-8; length: 14; size: .; J: TRBJ2-1
DNA: TGTGCCACACGACAGGGCCTCTACGAGCAGTACTTC; CDR3: CATRQGLYEQYF; D: TRBD1; V: TRBV10-3; length: 12; size: .; J: TRBJ2-7
DNA: TGTGCCTGGACCCCCCCGGACAGGGAGGCCTATGGCTACACCTTC; CDR3: CAWTPPDREAYGYTF; D: TRBD1; V: TRBV30; length: 15; size: few; J: TRBJ1-2
DNA: TGTGCCACCAGCCGAAGGACTAGCGGGGCCTACGAGCAGTACTTC; CDR3: CATSRRTSGAYEQYF; D: TRBD2; V: TRBV15; length: 15; size: .; J: TRBJ2-7
DNA: TGTGCCAGCGGGGAATACGGGACAGGGCTTCGCAATGAGCAGTTCTTC; CDR3: CASGEYGTGLRNEQFF; D: TRBD1; V: TRBV28; length: 16; size: once; J: TRBJ2-1
DNA: TGTGCCAGCAGTGACACGGAGATCACTGAAGCTTTCTTT; CDR3: CASSDTEITEAFF; D: .; V: TRBV6-1; length: 13; size: .; J: TRBJ1-1
DNA: TGCGCCAGCAGCCCCATCGGGGTAGACCCGCGCTCTGAAGCTTTCTTT; CDR3: CASSPIGVDPRSEAFF; D: .; V: TRBV5-1; length: 16; size: .; J: TRBJ1-1
DNA: TGTGCCAGTAGTCCCCGACTAGCGGGGACGTACTACGAGCAGTACTTC; CDR3: CASSPRLAGTYYEQYF; D: TRBD2; V: TRBV19; length: 16; size: .; J: TRBJ2-7
DNA: TGTGCCAGCAGCTTGGAGGCAGGGGGCGCTTATTCACCCCTCCACTTT; CDR3: CASSLEAGGAYSPLHF; D: TRBD1; V: TRBV5-4; length: 16; size: .; J: TRBJ1-6
DNA: TGTGCCACCAGCAGGTCGCGGTCCTCAGTTGGCACAGATACGCAGTATTTT; CDR3: CATSRSRSSVGTDTQYF; D: .; V: TRBV15; length: 17; size: .; J: TRBJ2-3
DNA: TGCGCCAGCAGCGTTGGTGGGCAGGGCATCACCGGGGAGCTGTTTTTT; CDR3: CASSVGGQGITGELFF; D: .; V: TRBV5-1; length: 16; size: .; J: TRBJ2-2
DNA: TGTGCCAGCAGCATCACGAGCTCTGGAAACACCATATATTTT; CDR3: CASSITSSGNTIYF; D: .; V: TRBV9; length: 14; size: .; J: TRBJ1-3
DNA: TGTGCCAGCAGCTTTTCGATGGGCATAGATGAAAAACTGTTTTTT; CDR3: CASSFSMGIDEKLFF; D: .; V: TRBV5-5; length: 15; size: .; J: TRBJ1-4
DNA: TGTGCCAGCAGCTTAGCGACAGGGAACGGCGAAAAACTGTTTTTT; CDR3: CASSLATGNGEKLFF; D: TRBD1; V: TRBV7-8; length: 15; size: .; J: TRBJ1-4
DNA: TGTGCCTGGAAAAAGACAGGGGGCGGGGATACGCAGTATTTT; CDR3: CAWKKTGGGDTQYF; D: TRBD1; V: TRBV30; length: 14; size: few; J: TRBJ2-3
DNA: TGTGCCAGCAGTGAAAATGTAAATCAGCCCCAGCATTTT; CDR3: CASSENVNQPQHF; D: .; V: TRBV6-1; length: 13; size: .; J: TRBJ1-5
DNA: TGTGCCAGCAGCCCGGGGGCAGATACGCAGTATTTT; CDR3: CASSPGADTQYF; D: .; V: TRBV7-3; length: 12; size: .; J: TRBJ2-3
DNA: TGTGCCATCAGTGAGTCGAGGGAGTCAACGCAGTACTTC; CDR3: CAISESRESTQYF; D: .; V: TRBV10-3; length: 13; size: .; J: TRBJ2-7
DNA: TGTGCCAGCAGCCGAAGGGAGGCGGCTAGCTCCTACGAGCAGTACTTC; CDR3: CASSRREAASSYEQYF; D: .; V: TRBV27; length: 16; size: .; J: TRBJ2-7
DNA: TGTGCCAGCAGCGTAATTGCGGTGGATTCACCCCTCCACTTT; CDR3: CASSVIAVDSPLHF; D: .; V: TRBV9; length: 14; size: .; J: TRBJ1-6
DNA: TGTGCCAGCACATTACGGGGACAGGGGTTTGAAATGGTCGGGAAAGCTTTCTTT; CDR3: CASTLRGQGFEMVGKAFF; D: TRBD1; V: TRBV27; length: 18; size: .; J: TRBJ1-1
DNA: TGTGCCAGCAGCTCCCTTTGGGCGCCCGCCAATGAGCAGTTCTTC; CDR3: CASSSLWAPANEQFF; D: .; V: TRBV13; length: 15; size: .; J: TRBJ2-1
DNA: TGTGCCAGCAGCTTAGCGGCGGGGGGCTTAACCGGGGAGCTGTTTTTT; CDR3: CASSLAAGGLTGELFF; D: TRBD2; V: TRBV7-2; length: 16; size: .; J: TRBJ2-2
DNA: TGTGCCAGCAGCTGGCGGGACAGCCGTGGCTACACCTTC; CDR3: CASSWRDSRGYTF; D: TRBD1; V: TRBV7-2; length: 13; size: .; J: TRBJ1-2
DNA: TGTGCCAGCAGCTTCCCTCCCCCACCGACAGGGGATGATGCAGATACGCAGTATTTT; CDR3: CASSFPPPPTGDDADTQYF; D: TRBD1; V: TRBV7-9; length: 19; size: .; J: TRBJ2-3
DNA: TGTGCCAGCAGTTTATCGAGGGCCGGCGGCTATACGCAGTATTTT; CDR3: CASSLSRAGGYTQYF; D: .; V: TRBV27; length: 15; size: .; J: TRBJ2-3
DNA: TGTGCCAGCAGTGAAGGGGCGAACACCGGGGAGCTGTTTTTT; CDR3: CASSEGANTGELFF; D: .; V: TRBV6-4; length: 14; size: few; J: TRBJ2-2
DNA: TGTGCCAGCAGCTTAGGCGGGGGGGGGAATGAGCAGTTCTTC; CDR3: CASSLGGGGNEQFF; D: TRBD2; V: TRBV13; length: 14; size: once; J: TRBJ2-1
DNA: TGCGCCAGCAGTCCCACAGGGGTCAATCAGCCCCAGCATTTT; CDR3: CASSPTGVNQPQHF; D: TRBD1; V: TRBV4-1; length: 14; size: .; J: TRBJ1-5
DNA: TGTGCCAGCAGCCCGGTAGGCGGGGACTCGGGCGGGGAGCTGTTTTTT; CDR3: CASSPVGGDSGGELFF; D: .; V: TRBV6-4; length: 16; size: .; J: TRBJ2-2
DNA: TGCGCCAGCAGCCAAGCCCCAGGGGGGAGGTTGAGCGGCTACACCTTC; CDR3: CASSQAPGGRLSGYTF; D: TRBD1; V: TRBV4-3; length: 16; size: once; J: TRBJ1-2
DNA: TGTGCCAGTCGCCAGGGCCATGAAGGACAGGGTAATGAAAAACTGTTTTTT; CDR3: CASRQGHEGQGNEKLFF; D: TRBD1; V: TRBV2; length: 17; size: .; J: TRBJ1-4
DNA: TGTGCCAGCAGCTTAGCCGGGTCGAGCTACGAGCAGTACTTC; CDR3: CASSLAGSSYEQYF; D: .; V: TRBV7-9; length: 14; size: .; J: TRBJ2-7
DNA: TGCGCCAGCACCCCGGGACAGGGCTCCACTGAAGCTTTCTTT; CDR3: CASTPGQGSTEAFF; D: TRBD1; V: TRBV4-1; length: 14; size: few; J: TRBJ1-1
DNA: TGTGCCAGCAGCAGGGACATACCTAACTATGGCTACACCTTC; CDR3: CASSRDIPNYGYTF; D: .; V: TRBV5-4; length: 14; size: once; J: TRBJ1-2
DNA: TGTGCCAGCAGCTTTGCTTTCACCAACTCCGACAGGGGGATGCTGGGCTACACCTTC; CDR3: CASSFAFTNSDRGMLGYTF; D: TRBD1; V: TRBV7-9; length: 19; size: .; J: TRBJ1-2
DNA: TGTGCCAGCAGATCCGGACAGAGAAATGAAAAACTGTTTTTT; CDR3: CASRSGQRNEKLFF; D: .; V: TRBV6-5; length: 14; size: .; J: TRBJ1-4
DNA: TGTGCCAGTAGTCCGCTCGGGACAGGGTTTCAGCCCCAGCATTTT; CDR3: CASSPLGTGFQPQHF; D: TRBD1; V: TRBV19; length: 15; size: .; J: TRBJ1-5
DNA: TGTGCCAGCAGCTTAGTGCAGGGGGCTCCAAACACTGAAGCTTTCTTT; CDR3: CASSLVQGAPNTEAFF; D: TRBD1; V: TRBV7-6; length: 16; size: .; J: TRBJ1-1
DNA: TGTGCCAGCAGCACCCCGGACAGTGGTAACATTCAGTACTTC; CDR3: CASSTPDSGNIQYF; D: .; V: TRBV28; length: 14; size: .; J: TRBJ2-4
DNA: TGTGCCAGCAGCTTGACACCCACAGATACGCAGTATTTT; CDR3: CASSLTPTDTQYF; D: .; V: TRBV9; length: 13; size: .; J: TRBJ2-3
DNA: TGTGCCAGCAGCTCCTGGACTAGCGGCAATGAGCAGTTCTTC; CDR3: CASSSWTSGNEQFF; D: TRBD2; V: TRBV9; length: 14; size: few; J: TRBJ2-1
DNA: TGTGCCAGCAGAAAGTGGGGGGACACTGAAGCTTTCTTT; CDR3: CASRKWGDTEAFF; D: .; V: TRBV2; length: 13; size: .; J: TRBJ1-1
DNA: TGCGCCAGCAGCCAGCAGACAGGGAACCAAGAGACCCAGTACTTC; CDR3: CASSQQTGNQETQYF; D: TRBD1; V: TRBV4-1; length: 15; size: .; J: TRBJ2-5
DNA: TGTGCCAGAGATCCCCCCGGTAGCGGGGGGCTCACAGATACGCAGTATTTT; CDR3: CARDPPGSGGLTDTQYF; D: TRBD2; V: TRBV19; length: 17; size: once; J: TRBJ2-3
DNA: TGCGCCAGCAGCACAGACAGGGGGCGGACTGAAGCTTTCTTT; CDR3: CASSTDRGRTEAFF; D: TRBD1; V: TRBV5-1; length: 14; size: .; J: TRBJ1-1
DNA: TGTGCCACCAGATCGACAAGCTCCTACAATGAGCAGTTCTTC; CDR3: CATRSTSSYNEQFF; D: .; V: TRBV15; length: 14; size: .; J: TRBJ2-1
DNA: TGCAGCGTTCGGACAGGGGTTAGGTACGAGCAGTACTTC; CDR3: CSVRTGVRYEQYF; D: TRBD1; V: TRBV29-1; length: 13; size: .; J: TRBJ2-7
DNA: TGTGCCAGCAGCCCTCGACAGACTAATGAAAAACTGTTTTTT; CDR3: CASSPRQTNEKLFF; D: .; V: TRBV7-2; length: 14; size: once; J: TRBJ1-4
DNA: TGTGCCAGCAGTTTACCCTTACACGGGGCTTTCTTT; CDR3: CASSLPLHGAFF; D: .; V: TRBV28; length: 12; size: .; J: TRBJ1-1
DNA: TGTGCCACCAGCAGATATAGCGGGGGGGGTATAGATACGCAGTATTTT; CDR3: CATSRYSGGGIDTQYF; D: TRBD2; V: TRBV15; length: 16; size: .; J: TRBJ2-3
DNA: TGTGCCAGCAGGACAGATCCCTCCTATAATTCACCCCTCCACTTT; CDR3: CASRTDPSYNSPLHF; D: .; V: TRBV6-1; length: 15; size: .; J: TRBJ1-6
DNA: TGCGCCAGCAGCCAGAAGAGGACAGGGGGGACCTTTACCCGAATCACCGGGGAGCTGTTTTTT; CDR3: CASSQKRTGGTFTRITGELFF; D: TRBD1; V: TRBV4-1; length: 21; size: .; J: TRBJ2-2
DNA: TGCGCCAGCGGCCAGTATAGCAATCAGCCCCAGCATTTT; CDR3: CASGQYSNQPQHF; D: .; V: TRBV10-2; length: 13; size: .; J: TRBJ1-5
DNA: TGTGCCAGCAGAGCCGGGACTAGCGCAGATACGCAGTATTTT; CDR3: CASRAGTSADTQYF; D: TRBD2; V: TRBV2; length: 14; size: .; J: TRBJ2-3